This paragraph covers one TCR beta chain sequence. The target antigen is unknown. The table came from immunoSEQ multiplex PCR; TCRdb's copy has only in-frame clones and leaves some out. The sample yields about 140,000 clones, roughly nine tenths seen once. This record belongs to a study of T cell responses to AZD1222 COVID-19 vaccine. Study-level results: A rise in Spike-specific TCR breadth and depth followed two AZD1222 doses. It was only a handful of AZD1222 recipients who were seropositive at baseline. Nearly half of the spike-specific TCRs reportedly recognize variant regions that carry no mutations.

The CDR3 runs 12 residues. Germline CDR1 is LNHDA and CDR2 is SQIVND (reference sequence). Trimming took off 6 bases at V and 13 bases at J, with 13 bases between the two ends. The chain is built from TRBV19 and TRBJ1-6; possibly TRBD1 for D (6 bases). Material: peripheral blood, obtained on day 0 of AZD1222 vaccination. The clonotype was recovered from an adult in good health. CDR3 coding DNA: TGTGCCAGTAGCGGGCCAGGGGATCCCCTCCACTTT. Encoded protein: CASSGPGDPLHF. The entire variable domain, with the rest obtained from reference TRBV19 and TRBJ1-6, is as follows: DGGITQSPKYLFRKEGQNVTLSCEQNLNHDAMYWYRQDPGQGLRLIYYSQIVNDFQKGDIAEGYSVSREKKESFPLTVTSAQKNPTAFYLCASSGPGDPLHFGNGTRLTVT.